This TCR beta chain was identified in a study of graft-versus-host responses after intestinal transplantation. As for the study in general: Tacrolimus plus steroids were given to all recipients for roughly three years, preceded by anti-thymocyte globulin induction. Whole-study results and caveats: Recipient bone marrow held GvH clones, some seen earlier in ileum or blood.

This clone was found once. Its specificity is unknown. Time point reported: postoperative day 105 after intestinal transplantation (dayNNNN = postoperative day). Measured with immunoSEQ multiplex PCR; TCRdb has only the in-frame clones, and not every one. Counted here are 11,000 or so clones, approximately 90% occurring once; the ten biggest clones make up about 3.4%. The germline V gene has CDR1 MNHEY and CDR2 SVGAGI. The CDR3 has 15 residues. After removal of 2 bases from V and 4 bases from J, the junction contained 4 bases not matched to a gene. This specimen was PBMCs, taken 105 days after intestinal transplantation. The receptor was derived from a human patient who received an intestinal transplant, so some T cells may come from the graft donor. V usage is TRBV6-5 and J usage is TRBJ1-4; 7 positions agree with TRBD1. DNA of the CDR3: TGTGCCAGCAGTTACCGGGACAGCTTTAATGAAAAACTGTTTTTT. Residues: CASSYRDSFNEKLFF.